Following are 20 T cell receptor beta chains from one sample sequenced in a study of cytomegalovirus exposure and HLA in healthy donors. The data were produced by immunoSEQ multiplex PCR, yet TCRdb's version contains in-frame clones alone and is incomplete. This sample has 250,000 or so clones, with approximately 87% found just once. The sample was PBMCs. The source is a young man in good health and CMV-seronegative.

CDR3 DNA sequence: TGTGCCAGCAGCGAACGGACTGAAGCTTTCTTT. This gives the protein CASSERTEAFF. The chain carries TRBV5-8 and TRBJ1-1, with D hard to call. The CDR3 covers 11 residues. The germline CDR1 and CDR2 sequences are SGHTS and YDEGEE. Deletions cut 4 bases from V and 5 bases from J, with 6 bases between.

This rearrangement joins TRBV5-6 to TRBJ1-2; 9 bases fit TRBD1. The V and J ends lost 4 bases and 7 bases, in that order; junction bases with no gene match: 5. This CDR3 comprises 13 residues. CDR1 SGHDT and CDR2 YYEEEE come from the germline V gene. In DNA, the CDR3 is TGTGCCAGCAGCCGGACAGGGGCTGGTGGCTACACCTTC. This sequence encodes CASSRTGAGGYTF.

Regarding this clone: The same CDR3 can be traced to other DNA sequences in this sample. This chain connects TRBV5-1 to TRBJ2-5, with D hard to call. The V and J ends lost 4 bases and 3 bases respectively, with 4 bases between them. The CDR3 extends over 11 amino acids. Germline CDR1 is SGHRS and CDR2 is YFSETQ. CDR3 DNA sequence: TGCGCCAGCAGCGTCGAAGAGACCCAGTACTTC. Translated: CASSVEETQYF.

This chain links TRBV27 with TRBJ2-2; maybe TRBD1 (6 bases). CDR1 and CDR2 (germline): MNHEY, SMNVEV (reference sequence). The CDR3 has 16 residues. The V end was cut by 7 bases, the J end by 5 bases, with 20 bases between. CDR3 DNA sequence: TGTGCCAGCACCCCCCGGGCTGGGGGCGCTACCGGGGAGCTGTTTTTT. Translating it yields CASTPRAGGATGELFF.

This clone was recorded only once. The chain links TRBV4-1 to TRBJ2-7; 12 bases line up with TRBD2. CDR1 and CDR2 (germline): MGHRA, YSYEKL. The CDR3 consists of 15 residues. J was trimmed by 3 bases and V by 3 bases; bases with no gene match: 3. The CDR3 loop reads CASSQRLAGDYEQYF. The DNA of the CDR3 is TGCGCCAGCAGCCAGAGACTAGCGGGAGACTACGAGCAGTACTTC.

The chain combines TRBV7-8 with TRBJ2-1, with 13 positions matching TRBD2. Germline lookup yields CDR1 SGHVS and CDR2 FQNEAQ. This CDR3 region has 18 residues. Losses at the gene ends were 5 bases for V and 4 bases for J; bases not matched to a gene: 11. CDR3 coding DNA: TGTGCCAGCAGCCGCGGACTAGCGGGAGCCCGGATTTACAATGAGCAGTTCTTC. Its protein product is CASSRGLAGARIYNEQFF.

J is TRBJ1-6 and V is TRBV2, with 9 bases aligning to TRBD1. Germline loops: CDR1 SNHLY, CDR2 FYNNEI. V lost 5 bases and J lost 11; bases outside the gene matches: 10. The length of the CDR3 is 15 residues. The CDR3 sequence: CASSFYRDREAPLHF. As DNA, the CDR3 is TGTGCCAGCAGTTTTTACCGGGACAGGGAGGCACCCCTCCACTTT.

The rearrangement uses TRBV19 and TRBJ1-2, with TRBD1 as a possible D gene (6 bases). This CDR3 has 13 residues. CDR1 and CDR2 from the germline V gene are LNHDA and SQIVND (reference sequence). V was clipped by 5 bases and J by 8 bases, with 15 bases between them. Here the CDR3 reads CASSPDRLVGYTF. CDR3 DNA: TGTGCCAGTAGTCCCGACAGGTTAGTCGGCTACACCTTC.

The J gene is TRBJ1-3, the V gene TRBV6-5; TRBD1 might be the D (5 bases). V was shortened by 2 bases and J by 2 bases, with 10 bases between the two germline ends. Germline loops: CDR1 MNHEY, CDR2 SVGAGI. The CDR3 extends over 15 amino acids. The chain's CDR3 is CASSYGANPGNTIYF. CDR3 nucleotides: TGTGCCAGCAGTTACGGGGCAAATCCTGGAAACACCATATATTTT.

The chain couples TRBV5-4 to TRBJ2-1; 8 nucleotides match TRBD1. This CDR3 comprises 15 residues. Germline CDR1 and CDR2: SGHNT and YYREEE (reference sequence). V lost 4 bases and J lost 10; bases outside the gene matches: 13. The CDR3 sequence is CASSPSGTGPREQFF. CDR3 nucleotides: TGTGCCAGCAGCCCTTCGGGGACAGGCCCTCGGGAGCAGTTCTTC.

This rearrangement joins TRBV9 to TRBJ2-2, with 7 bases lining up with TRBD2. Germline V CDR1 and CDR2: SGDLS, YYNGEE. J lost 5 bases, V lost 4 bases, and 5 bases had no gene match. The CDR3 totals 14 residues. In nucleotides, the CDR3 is TGTGCCAGCAGCTCGGGACTATTAACCGGGGAGCTGTTTTTT. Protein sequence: CASSSGLLTGELFF.

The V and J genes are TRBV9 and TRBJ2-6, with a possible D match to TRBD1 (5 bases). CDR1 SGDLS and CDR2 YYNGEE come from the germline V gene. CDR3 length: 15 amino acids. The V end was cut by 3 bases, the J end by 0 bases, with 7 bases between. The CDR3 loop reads CASSGQHSGANVLTF. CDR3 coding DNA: TGTGCCAGCAGCGGACAGCACTCTGGGGCCAACGTCCTGACTTTC.

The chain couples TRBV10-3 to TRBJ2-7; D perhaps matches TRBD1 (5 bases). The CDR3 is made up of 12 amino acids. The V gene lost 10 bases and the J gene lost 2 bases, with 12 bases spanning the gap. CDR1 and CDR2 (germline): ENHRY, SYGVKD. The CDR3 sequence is CATRTDTYEQYF. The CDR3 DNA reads TGTGCCACTCGGACGGACACCTACGAGCAGTACTTC.

CDR3 sequence: CASTGQTPRDEQYF. In DNA, the CDR3 is TGTGCCAGCACAGGACAGACTCCTCGAGACGAGCAGTACTTC. This chain links TRBV28 with TRBJ2-7, with a weak D call TRBD1 (6 bases). Germline V CDR1 and CDR2: MDHEN, SYDVKM. Deletions cut 7 bases from V and 5 bases from J, with 18 bases between. The CDR3 has 14 residues.

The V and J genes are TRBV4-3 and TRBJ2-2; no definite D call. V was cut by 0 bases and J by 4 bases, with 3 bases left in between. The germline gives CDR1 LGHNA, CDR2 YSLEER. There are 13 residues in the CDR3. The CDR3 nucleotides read TGCGCCAGCAGCCAAGATATCACCGGGGAGCTGTTTTTT. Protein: CASSQDITGELFF.

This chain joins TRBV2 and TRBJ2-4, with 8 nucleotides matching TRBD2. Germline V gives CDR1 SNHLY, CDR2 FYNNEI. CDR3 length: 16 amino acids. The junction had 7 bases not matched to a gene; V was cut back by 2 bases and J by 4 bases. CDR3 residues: CASSERSGDRKNIQYF. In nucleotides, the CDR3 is TGTGCCAGCAGTGAACGTAGCGGGGATCGAAAAAACATTCAGTACTTC.

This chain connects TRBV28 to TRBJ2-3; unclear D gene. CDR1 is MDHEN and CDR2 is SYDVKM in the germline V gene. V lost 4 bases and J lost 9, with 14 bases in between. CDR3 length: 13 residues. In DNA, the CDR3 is TGTGCCAGCAGTTCTACTACGACTGGGACGCAGTATTTT. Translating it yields CASSSTTTGTQYF.

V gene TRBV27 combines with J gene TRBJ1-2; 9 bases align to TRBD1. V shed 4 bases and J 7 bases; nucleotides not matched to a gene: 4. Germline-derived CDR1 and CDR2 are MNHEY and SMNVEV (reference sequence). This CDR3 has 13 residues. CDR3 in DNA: TGTGCCAGCAGTTACAGGGGGCAGGGTGGCTACACCTTC. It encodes CASSYRGQGGYTF.

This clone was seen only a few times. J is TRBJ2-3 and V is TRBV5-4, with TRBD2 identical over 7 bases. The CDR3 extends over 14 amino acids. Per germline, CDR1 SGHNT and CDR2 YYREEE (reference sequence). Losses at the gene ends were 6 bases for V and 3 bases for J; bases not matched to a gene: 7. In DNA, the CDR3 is TGTGCCAGCAAGAGCGGGATGGGAACAGATACGCAGTATTTT. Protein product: CASKSGMGTDTQYF.

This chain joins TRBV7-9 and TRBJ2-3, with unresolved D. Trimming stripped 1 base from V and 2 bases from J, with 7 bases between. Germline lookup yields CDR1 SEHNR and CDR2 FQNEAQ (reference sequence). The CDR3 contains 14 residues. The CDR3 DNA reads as TGTGCCAGCAGCTTAGGGGCAGACACAGATACGCAGTATTTT. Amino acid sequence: CASSLGADTDTQYF.